Presented here are 20 T cell receptor beta chains from one specimen sequenced in a study of blood T cell repertoires in COVID-19. Profiling relied on immunoSEQ multiplex PCR, and the TCRdb table lists in-frame clones only, not all of them. The top ten clones hold around 8.7% of a sample with about 150,000 clones, 65% to 85% of them seen once. The sequenced sample consisted of peripheral blood. The receptors derive from a man aged 45-60 years with active or convalescent COVID-19.

V is TRBV5-1 and J is TRBJ2-1, with D hard to call. From germline, CDR1 is SGHRS and CDR2 YFSETQ. CDR3 length equals 14 residues. V lost 5 bases and J 2 bases, leaving 11 bases between the germline ends. As DNA, the CDR3 is TGCGCCAGCAGTCTGTCCACAACCTACAATGAGCAGTTCTTC. It specifies CASSLSTTYNEQFF.

This clone turned up a few times. V gene TRBV29-1 combines with J gene TRBJ2-7; the match to TRBD2 covers 8 bases. This CDR3 contains 15 residues. CDR1 is SQVTM, CDR2 ANQGSEA, per germline. J lost 3 bases, V lost 3 bases, and 10 bases had no gene match. For the CDR3, the DNA is TGCAGCGTTGAGACCCGGGAGGGCCCAGGCTACGAGCAGTACTTC. It codes for CSVETREGPGYEQYF.

This clone was counted once. The chain combines TRBV4-1 with TRBJ1-1, with TRBD1 matching over 8 bases. CDR1 is MGHRA, CDR2 YSYEKL, per germline. Trimming at V came to 3 bases and at J to 4 bases, leaving 4 bases not matched to a gene. The CDR3 runs 14 residues. CDR3 sequence: CASSQDRAVTEAFF. In DNA, the CDR3 is TGCGCCAGCAGCCAGGACAGGGCGGTCACTGAAGCTTTCTTT.

V usage is TRBV5-1 and J usage is TRBJ2-7; a weak D match, TRBD1 (6 bases). Germline V gene data show CDR1 as SGHRS and CDR2 as YFSETQ. The CDR3 sequence is 15 residues long. Trimming stripped 1 base from V and 0 bases from J, with 11 bases between. Here the CDR3 reads CASSLTSDSSYEQYF. The CDR3, as DNA: TGCGCCAGCAGCTTGACCTCGGACAGCTCCTACGAGCAGTACTTC.

The chain couples TRBV6-5 to TRBJ2-7; 8 positions agree with TRBD1. Germline assignment: CDR1 MNHEY and CDR2 SVGAGI. The CDR3 is made up of 14 amino acids. The V gene end was trimmed by 11 bases and the J gene end by 0 bases; junction bases not matched to a gene: 9. This chain's CDR3 is CAGSDRGSSYEQYF. The CDR3 DNA reads TGTGCCGGTTCAGACAGGGGAAGCTCCTACGAGCAGTACTTC.

V and J are TRBV5-6 and TRBJ2-7; 7 nucleotides line up with TRBD2. Germline trimming cut 4 bases from V and 2 bases from J; bases unmatched to any gene: 9. Per the germline V gene, CDR1 is SGHDT and CDR2 is YYEEEE. The CDR3 sequence is 15 residues long. The DNA for the CDR3 is TGTGCCAGCAGCCTAATACCTAGCGGTACCTACGAGCAGTACTTC. Protein product: CASSLIPSGTYEQYF.

The gene calls are TRBV27 and TRBJ1-4, with 8 nucleotides matching TRBD1. Germline CDR1 MNHEY, CDR2 SMNVEV (reference sequence). This CDR3 contains 14 residues. V was pared by 7 bases and J by 8 bases, with 9 bases of the junction left unmatched. In nucleotides, the CDR3 is TGTGCCAGCAAGACGGCAGGGGGCGGCGAAAAACTGTTTTTT. The encoded protein is CASKTAGGGEKLFF. Together with reference TRBV27 and TRBJ1-4, the CDR3 gives the full variable domain: EAQVTQNPRYLITVTGKKLTVTCSQNMNHEYMSWYRQDPGLGLRQIYYSMNVEVTDKGDVPEGYKVSRKEKRNFPLILESPSPNQTSLYFCASKTAGGGEKLFFGSGTQLSVL.

This chain joins TRBV19 and TRBJ1-5; D is unclear. Germline V gene lookup returns CDR1 LNHDA and CDR2 SQIVND (reference sequence). Between the trimmed V and J ends, which lost 1 base and 2 bases, there was a span of 6 bases. The CDR3 is made up of 14 amino acids. CDR3 in amino acids: CASSIVSGNQPQHF. CDR3 DNA: TGTGCCAGTAGTATAGTTTCAGGCAATCAGCCCCAGCATTTT.

This clone showed up just a few times. V is TRBV7-9 and J is TRBJ1-1; a possible D gene is TRBD1 (5 bases). The V gene's germline CDR1 is SEHNR and CDR2 FQNEAQ (reference sequence). There are 12 residues in the CDR3. Trimming shortened V by 5 bases and J by 8 bases, and 12 bases separated the two germline ends. CDR3 DNA sequence: TGTGCCAGCAGCCCCACCTGGACAGAAGCTTTCTTT. It encodes CASSPTWTEAFF.

The chain joins TRBV19 to TRBJ2-5; 7 bases map to TRBD2. The CDR3 has 19 residues. Germline V CDR1 and CDR2: LNHDA, SQIVND (reference sequence). V trimming: 1 base; J trimming: 1 base; junction bases outside the gene matches: 15. The CDR3 bases are TGTGCCAGTAGTATAGCCTATGTCGAAGCGGGACTACTCCAAGAGACCCAGTACTTC. It translates to CASSIAYVEAGLLQETQYF.

V gene TRBV28 combines with J gene TRBJ2-3, with D maybe TRBD1 (6 bases). The germline V gene encodes CDR1 MDHEN and CDR2 SYDVKM. The CDR3 is made up of 14 amino acids. V was shortened by 3 bases and J by 0 bases, with 7 bases between the two germline ends. The DNA for the CDR3 is TGTGCCAGCAGTTTCGGGACAAGCACAGATACGCAGTATTTT. Amino acid sequence: CASSFGTSTDTQYF.

The chain combines TRBV5-6 with TRBJ2-5; 9 positions match TRBD2. Germline CDR1 is SGHDT and CDR2 is YYEEEE. This CDR3 is built from 13 residues. The V and J ends lost 4 bases and 4 bases, in that order; junction bases with no gene match: 2. In DNA form, the CDR3 reads TGTGCCAGCAGCATACTAGCGGGAGAGACCCAGTACTTC. Its translation is CASSILAGETQYF.

This clone was seen a single time. CDR3 DNA sequence: TGTGCCAGCAGCTTAAGGGCGGGACAGACCTTGAACACCGGGGAGCTGTTTTTT. It yields the protein CASSLRAGQTLNTGELFF. The chain joins TRBV7-3 to TRBJ2-2; D may be TRBD1 (7 bases). The CDR3 loop spans 18 amino acids. Between the trimmed V and J ends, which lost 1 base and 1 base, there was a span of 16 bases. Per the germline V gene, CDR1 is SGHTA and CDR2 is FQGTGA. The whole variable domain, remainder taken from reference TRBV7-3 and TRBJ2-2, is GAGVSQTPSNKVTEKGKYVELRCDPISGHTALYWYRQSLGQGPEFLIYFQGTGAADDSGLPNDRFFAVRPEGSVSTLKIQRTERGDSAVYLCASSLRAGQTLNTGELFFGEGSRLTVL.

V and J are TRBV10-3 and TRBJ2-1, with 11 bases matching TRBD1. The length of the CDR3 is 17 residues. Losses at the gene ends were 6 bases for V and 3 bases for J; bases not matched to a gene: 10. Per germline, CDR1 ENHRY and CDR2 SYGVKD. CDR3 region: CAISPDRGPGDYNEQFF. CDR3 nucleotides: TGTGCCATCAGCCCGGACAGGGGGCCGGGGGACTACAATGAGCAGTTCTTC.

This chain uses TRBV27 with TRBJ2-3; 10 nucleotides line up with TRBD1. The junction had 5 bases not matched to a gene; V was cut back by 8 bases and J by 6 bases. The CDR3 is 13 amino acids. Germline V gene sequence: CDR1 MNHEY, CDR2 SMNVEV (reference sequence). CDR3 in DNA: TGTGCCAGCGGACAGGGGGTTGGGGATACGCAGTATTTT. Translating gives CASGQGVGDTQYF.

The chain combines TRBV28 with TRBJ1-4; D is unresolved. V lost 4 bases and J lost 8, with 8 bases in between. The germline V gene encodes CDR1 MDHEN and CDR2 SYDVKM. This CDR3 is built from 12 residues. This chain's CDR3 is CASSSVLEKLFF. The CDR3 DNA is TGTGCCAGCAGTTCGGTCCTGGAAAAACTGTTTTTT.

This clone was seen more than once but under ten times. The chain employs TRBV3-1 (or the pseudogene TRBV3-2) and TRBJ2-5, with 15 bases matching TRBD2. With 3 bases clipped from V and 5 bases from J, the junction kept 7 bases outside the gene matches. The germline V gene has CDR1 LGHDT and CDR2 YNNKEL (reference sequence). The CDR3 covers 17 residues. CDR3 in DNA: TGTGCCAGCAGCCATTCAGGACTAGCGGGAGGGCTGGAGACCCAGTACTTC. Amino acid sequence: CASSHSGLAGGLETQYF.

This rearrangement joins TRBV2 to TRBJ1-2; the D is unclear. The CDR3 has 15 residues. Germline V lookup: CDR1 SNHLY, CDR2 FYNNEI. V lost 5 bases and J lost 0, with 13 bases in between. The CDR3 DNA sequence: TGTGCCAGCAGTCCCCGGCGGGGAGCTAACTATGGCTACACCTTC. Translating it yields CASSPRRGANYGYTF.

This sequence joins TRBV5-6 and TRBJ1-3, with no clear D. This CDR3 region has 15 residues. The germline CDR1 and CDR2 sequences are SGHDT and YYEEEE. V was shortened by 4 bases and J by 0 bases, with 11 bases between the two germline ends. DNA of the CDR3: TGTGCCAGCAGCCGAGTGGGGAGCTCTGGAAACACCATATATTTT. Residues: CASSRVGSSGNTIYF.

V usage is TRBV19 and J usage is TRBJ2-1, with 9 bases aligning to TRBD1. There are 13 residues in the CDR3. Germline V gives CDR1 LNHDA, CDR2 SQIVND (reference sequence). V was clipped by 5 bases and J by 8 bases; unmatched bases: 4. CDR3 DNA sequence: TGTGCCAGTAGTCCACAGGGGGCGTATGAGCAGTTCTTC. It yields the protein CASSPQGAYEQFF. Complete variable domain (other parts from reference TRBV19 and TRBJ2-1): DGGITQSPKYLFRKEGQNVTLSCEQNLNHDAMYWYRQDPGQGLRLIYYSQIVNDFQKGDIAEGYSVSREKKESFPLTVTSAQKNPTAFYLCASSPQGAYEQFFGPGTRLTVL.